These T cell receptor beta chains were read from a single sample in a study of cytomegalovirus exposure and HLA in healthy donors. Using immunoSEQ multiplex PCR, the repertoire was profiled, and TCRdb retains in-frame clones only, with some absent. The sample lists approximately 150,000 clones, about 70% occurring once. The specimen sequenced was PBMCs. The receptors originated from a woman aged 40 to 50 in good health and CMV-seropositive. Both conserved end residues are part of each CDR3. D genes are given only for firm matches. Size tells how often a clone was seen (once, few, many) or the class of an expanded clone, and some rows leave it out.

NA,NA,TRBJ1-5,TRBV2,TGTGCCAGCAGTGAAGGCCGAGTGAGTAGCAATCAGCCCCAGCATTTT,CASSEGRVSSNQPQHF
NA,NA,TRBJ2-2,TRBV5-1,TGCGCCAGCAGGGCGGCCGCGAACACCGGGGAGCTGTTTTTT,CASRAAANTGELFF
NA,NA,TRBJ1-1,TRBV7-9,TGTGCCAGCAGCAAAGAAGCAGGGTTGGCCCGCAACACTGAAGCTTTCTTT,CASSKEAGLARNTEAFF
TRBD2,NA,TRBJ2-5,TRBV4-3,TGCGCCAGCAGCCAAGGGGTAGAGCGGGGGGCGGAGACCCAGTACTTC,CASSQGVERGAETQYF
TRBD1,few,TRBJ1-4,TRBV18,TGTGCCAGCTCCGTCGGGACAGGGGGTACGAATGAAAAACTGTTTTTT,CASSVGTGGTNEKLFF
NA,NA,TRBJ2-5,TRBV14,TGTGCCAGCAGCCAACACGGGTCCGAGACCCAGTACTTC,CASSQHGSETQYF
NA,NA,TRBJ2-7,TRBV27,TGTGCCAGCAGTTTCAGCAGGAATCGTTTTGAGCAGTACTTC,CASSFSRNRFEQYF
NA,once,TRBJ2-5,TRBV4-3,TGCGCCAGCAGCCATTACCTACCGGGTGGGTACCAAGAGACCCAGTACTTC,CASSHYLPGGYQETQYF
NA,NA,TRBJ1-1,TRBV18,TGTGCCAGCTCACCATCGGTCGGTCAGAACACTGAAGCTTTCTTT,CASSPSVGQNTEAFF
TRBD1,NA,TRBJ1-2,TRBV5-6,TGTGCCAGCAGCTGGGGACAGCCTTGGCGAGGCTACACCTTC,CASSWGQPWRGYTF
NA,few,TRBJ2-7,TRBV15,TGTGCCACCAGCACTCCCACCCACGGGAAGACCTACGAGCAGTACTTC,CATSTPTHGKTYEQYF
NA,NA,TRBJ2-5,TRBV2,TGTGCCAGCATAACCGGGAACCTTCGGGAAGAGACCCAGTACTTC,CASITGNLREETQYF
NA,NA,TRBJ1-2,TRBV20-1,TGCAGTGCTAGCCGGTATGGCTACACCTTC,CSASRYGYTF
NA,NA,TRBJ2-5,TRBV4-1,TGCGCCAGCAGCCAATATCTATTCCAAGAGACCCAGTACTTC,CASSQYLFQETQYF
NA,NA,TRBJ2-6,TRBV23-1,TGCGCCAGCAGTCCCCTAGACAGAATCTCTGGGGCCAACGTCCTGACTTTC,CASSPLDRISGANVLTF
NA,NA,TRBJ2-3,TRBV6-5,TGTGCCAGCAGTTCCAGGGTCGGCACAGATACGCAGTATTTT,CASSSRVGTDTQYF
TRBD1,NA,TRBJ2-3,TRBV28,TGTGCCAGCAGTTTAGCAGGGGGCTTGGGGCACACAGATACGCAGTATTTT,CASSLAGGLGHTDTQYF
NA,few,TRBJ2-7,TRBV10-1,TGCGCCAGCAGTGAGCCGAAACCTGACAGGGAGGTGCGGCGCTACGAGCAGTACTTC,CASSEPKPDREVRRYEQYF
NA,NA,TRBJ1-2,TRBV7-2,TGTGCCAGCAGCCCGGATGGGGGGGGGTTATATGGCTACACCTTC,CASSPDGGGLYGYTF
TRBD2,NA,TRBJ2-3,TRBV4-3,TGCGCCAGCAGCCAAGATTGGACTAGCGGGGCCAGCACAGATACGCAGTATTTT,CASSQDWTSGASTDTQYF
TRBD2,once,TRBJ2-5,TRBV5-6,TGTGCCAGCAGCCTTCGACTAGCGGGGGGCGGGGAGACCCAGTACTTC,CASSLRLAGGGETQYF